This T cell receptor beta chain originates from a study of cytomegalovirus exposure and HLA in healthy donors. In the study overall: In a later analysis, the roughly 120 validation repertoires were reported to have used the same platform as the 550 to 850 first-cohort repertoires. Study-wide points: Some TCR beta chains (about 180 of them) were listed as cytomegalovirus-associated. Rare sequences made up most TCRs, while some public TCRs were found in many donors.

The donors belonged to the 120-subject validation cohort, separate from the roughly 650-subject first cohort. Germline CDR1 reads SGHKS; CDR2 reads YYEKEE (reference sequence). J lost 3 bases, V lost 2 bases, and 7 bases had no gene match. The CDR3 extends over 15 amino acids. Clones were read by immunoSEQ multiplex PCR, and TCRdb kept only the in-frame ones, dropping some. The sample lists about 190,000 clones, over 65% occurring once. This clone was seen once. Antigen specificity is unknown. This chain uses TRBV5-5 with TRBJ2-7; 8 bases are shared with TRBD2. This TCR derives from a man between 18 and 29 years old in good health and CMV-seropositive. Sequenced material: PBMCs. The CDR3 reads CASSFGRARGYEQYF. DNA for the CDR3: TGTGCCAGCAGCTTCGGGAGGGCCCGCGGCTACGAGCAGTACTTC.